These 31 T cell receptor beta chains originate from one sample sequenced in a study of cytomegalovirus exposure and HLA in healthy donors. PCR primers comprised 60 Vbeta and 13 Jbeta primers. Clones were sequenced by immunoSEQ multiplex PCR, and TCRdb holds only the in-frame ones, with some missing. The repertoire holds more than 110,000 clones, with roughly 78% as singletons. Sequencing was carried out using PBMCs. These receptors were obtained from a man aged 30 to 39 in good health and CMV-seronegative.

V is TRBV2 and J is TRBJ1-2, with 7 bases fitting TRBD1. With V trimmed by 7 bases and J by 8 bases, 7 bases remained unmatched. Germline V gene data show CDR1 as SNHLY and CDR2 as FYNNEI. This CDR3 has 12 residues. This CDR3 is CASNTGAGGYTF. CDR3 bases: TGTGCCAGCAATACAGGGGCGGGGGGCTACACCTTC.

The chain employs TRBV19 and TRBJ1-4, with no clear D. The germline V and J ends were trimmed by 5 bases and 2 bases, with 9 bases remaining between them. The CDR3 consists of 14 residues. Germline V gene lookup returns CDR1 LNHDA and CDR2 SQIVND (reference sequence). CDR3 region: CASSWSITNEKLFF. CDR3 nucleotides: TGTGCCAGTAGTTGGTCTATTACTAATGAAAAACTGTTTTTT.

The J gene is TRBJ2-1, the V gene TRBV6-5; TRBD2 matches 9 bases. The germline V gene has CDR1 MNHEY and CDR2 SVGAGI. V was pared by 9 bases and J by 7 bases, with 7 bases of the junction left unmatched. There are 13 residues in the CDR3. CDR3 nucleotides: TGTGCCAGTTCGCGGGGGGGCAAAAATGAGCAGTTCTTC. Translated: CASSRGGKNEQFF.

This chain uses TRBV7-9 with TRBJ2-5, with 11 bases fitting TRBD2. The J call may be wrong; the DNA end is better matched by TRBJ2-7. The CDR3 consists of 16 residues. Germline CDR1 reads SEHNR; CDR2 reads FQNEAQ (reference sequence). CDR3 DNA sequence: TGTGCCAGCAGCCCAGAGACTAGCGGGATGGGGGACGAGCAGTACTTC. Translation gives CASSPETSGMGDEQYF.

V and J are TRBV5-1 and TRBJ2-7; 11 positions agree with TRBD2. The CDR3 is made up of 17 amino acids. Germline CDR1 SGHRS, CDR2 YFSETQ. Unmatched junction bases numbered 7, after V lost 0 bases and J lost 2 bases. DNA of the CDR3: TGCGCCAGCAGCTTGGGCCCCGAGACTAGCGGGACCTACGAGCAGTACTTC. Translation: CASSLGPETSGTYEQYF. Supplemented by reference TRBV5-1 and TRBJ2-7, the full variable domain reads KAGVTQTPRYLIKTRGQQVTLSCSPISGHRSVSWYQQTPGQGLQFLFEYFSETQRNKGNFPGRFSGRQFSNSRSEMNVSTLELGDSALYLCASSLGPETSGTYEQYFGPGTRLTVT.

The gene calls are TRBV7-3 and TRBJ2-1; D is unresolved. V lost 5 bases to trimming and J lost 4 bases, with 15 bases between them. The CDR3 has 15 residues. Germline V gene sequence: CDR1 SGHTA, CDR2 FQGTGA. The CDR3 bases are TGTGCCAGCAGCCCTGGTAACGGAGCATACAATGAGCAGTTCTTC. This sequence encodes CASSPGNGAYNEQFF.

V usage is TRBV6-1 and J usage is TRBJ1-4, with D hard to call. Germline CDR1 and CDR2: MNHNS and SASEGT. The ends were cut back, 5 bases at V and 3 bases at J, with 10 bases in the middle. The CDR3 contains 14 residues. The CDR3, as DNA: TGTGCCAGCAGTCTCAGGATACCTAATGAAAAACTGTTTTTT. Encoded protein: CASSLRIPNEKLFF.

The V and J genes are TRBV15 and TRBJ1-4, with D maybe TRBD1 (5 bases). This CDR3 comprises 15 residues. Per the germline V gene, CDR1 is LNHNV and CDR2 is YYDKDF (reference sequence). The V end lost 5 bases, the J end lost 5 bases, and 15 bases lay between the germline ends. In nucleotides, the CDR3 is TGTGCCACCAGCTCTTCGGAGTGGGGCAATGAAAAACTGTTTTTT. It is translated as CATSSSEWGNEKLFF.

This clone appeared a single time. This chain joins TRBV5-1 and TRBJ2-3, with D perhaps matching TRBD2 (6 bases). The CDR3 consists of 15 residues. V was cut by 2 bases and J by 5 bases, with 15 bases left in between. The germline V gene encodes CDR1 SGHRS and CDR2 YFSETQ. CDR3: CASSLPPSAGDTQYF. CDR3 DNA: TGCGCCAGCAGCTTACCCCCTAGCGCGGGAGATACGCAGTATTTT.

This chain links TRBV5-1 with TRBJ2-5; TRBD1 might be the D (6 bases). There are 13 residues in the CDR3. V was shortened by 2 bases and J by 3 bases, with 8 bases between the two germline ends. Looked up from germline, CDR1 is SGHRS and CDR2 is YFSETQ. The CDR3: CASSLWDKETQYF. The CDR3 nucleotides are TGCGCCAGCAGCTTATGGGACAAAGAGACCCAGTACTTC.

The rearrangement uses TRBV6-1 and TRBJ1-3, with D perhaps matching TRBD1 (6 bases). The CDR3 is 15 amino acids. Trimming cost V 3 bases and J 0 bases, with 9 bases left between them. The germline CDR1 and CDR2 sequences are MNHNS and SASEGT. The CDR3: CASSEGHHSGNTIYF. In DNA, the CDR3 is TGTGCCAGCAGTGAGGGACATCACTCTGGAAACACCATATATTTT.

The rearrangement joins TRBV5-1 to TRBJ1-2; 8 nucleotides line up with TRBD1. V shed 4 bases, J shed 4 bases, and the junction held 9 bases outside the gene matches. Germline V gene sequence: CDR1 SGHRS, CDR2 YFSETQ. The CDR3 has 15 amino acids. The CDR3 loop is CASSPYGQGSYGYTF. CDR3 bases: TGCGCCAGCAGCCCCTACGGACAGGGATCCTATGGCTACACCTTC.

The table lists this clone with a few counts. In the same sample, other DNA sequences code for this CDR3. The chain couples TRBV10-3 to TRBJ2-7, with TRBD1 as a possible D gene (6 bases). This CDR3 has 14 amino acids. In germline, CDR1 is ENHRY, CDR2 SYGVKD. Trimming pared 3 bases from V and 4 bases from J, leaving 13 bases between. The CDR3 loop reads CAISDRGDSYEQYF. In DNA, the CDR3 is TGTGCCATCAGTGACAGGGGTGATAGTTACGAGCAGTACTTC.

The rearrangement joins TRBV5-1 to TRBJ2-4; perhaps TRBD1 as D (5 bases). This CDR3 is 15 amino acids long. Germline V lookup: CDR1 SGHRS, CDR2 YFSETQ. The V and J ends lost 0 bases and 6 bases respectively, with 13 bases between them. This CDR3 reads CASSLEGAEGNIQYF. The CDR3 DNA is TGCGCCAGCAGCTTGGAAGGGGCTGAAGGAAACATTCAGTACTTC.

CDR3 sequence reads: CASSPGQKRNYGYTF. Written as DNA, the CDR3 is TGCGCCAGCAGCCCCGGACAGAAAAGAAACTATGGCTACACCTTC. The gene calls are TRBV5-1 and TRBJ1-2; D is possibly TRBD1 (6 bases). This CDR3 comprises 15 residues. V was cut by 4 bases and J by 2 bases, with 15 bases left in between. Germline-derived CDR1 and CDR2 are SGHRS and YFSETQ.

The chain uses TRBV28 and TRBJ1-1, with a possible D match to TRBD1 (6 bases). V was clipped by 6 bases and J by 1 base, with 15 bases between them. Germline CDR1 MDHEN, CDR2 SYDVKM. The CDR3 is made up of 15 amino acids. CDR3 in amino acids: CASRNIDRTNTEAFF. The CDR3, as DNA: TGTGCCAGCAGAAACATTGACAGGACGAACACTGAAGCTTTCTTT.

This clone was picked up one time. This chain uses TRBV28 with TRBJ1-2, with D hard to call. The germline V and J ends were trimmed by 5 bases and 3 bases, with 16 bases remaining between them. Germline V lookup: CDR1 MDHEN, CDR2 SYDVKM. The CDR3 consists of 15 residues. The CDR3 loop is CASSTVASSHYGYTF. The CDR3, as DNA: TGTGCCAGCAGTACAGTTGCGTCTTCCCACTATGGCTACACCTTC.

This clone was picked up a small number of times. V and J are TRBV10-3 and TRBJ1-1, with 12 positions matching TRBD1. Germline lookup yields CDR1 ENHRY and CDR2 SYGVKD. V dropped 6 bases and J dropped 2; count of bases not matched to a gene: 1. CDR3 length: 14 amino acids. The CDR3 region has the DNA TGTGCCATCAGCGGGACAGGGGGCAACACTGAAGCTTTCTTT. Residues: CAISGTGGNTEAFF.

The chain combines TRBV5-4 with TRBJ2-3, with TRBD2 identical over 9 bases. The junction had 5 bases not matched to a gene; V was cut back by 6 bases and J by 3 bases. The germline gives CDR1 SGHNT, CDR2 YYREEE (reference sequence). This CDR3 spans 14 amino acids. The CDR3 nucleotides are TGTGCCAGCAAGGCGGGAGGGGGAACAGATACGCAGTATTTT. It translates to CASKAGGGTDTQYF.

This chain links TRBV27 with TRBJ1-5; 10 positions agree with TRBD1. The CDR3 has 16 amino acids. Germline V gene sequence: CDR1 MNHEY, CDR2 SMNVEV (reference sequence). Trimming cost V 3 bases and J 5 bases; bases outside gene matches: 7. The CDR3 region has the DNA TGTGCCAGCAGTTTGTCGGGACAGGGGAACGATCAGCCCCAGCATTTT. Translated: CASSLSGQGNDQPQHF.

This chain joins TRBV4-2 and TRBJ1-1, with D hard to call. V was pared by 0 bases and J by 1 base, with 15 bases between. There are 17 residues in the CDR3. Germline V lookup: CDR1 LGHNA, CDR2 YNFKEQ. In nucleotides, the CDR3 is TGTGCCAGCAGCCAAGATCTAATCGTGGCGGAGAACACTGAAGCTTTCTTT. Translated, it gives CASSQDLIVAENTEAFF.

The CDR3 DNA is TGTGCCAGCAGCCTTCTCCGGACAGGGTATCAGCCCCAGCATTTT. Translating it yields CASSLLRTGYQPQHF. V gene TRBV7-4 combines with J gene TRBJ1-5; 8 positions agree with TRBD1. Germline CDR1 reads SGHVT; CDR2 reads SQSDAQ. The ends lost 5 bases at V and 5 bases at J; junction bases unmatched: 8. CDR3 length equals 15 residues.

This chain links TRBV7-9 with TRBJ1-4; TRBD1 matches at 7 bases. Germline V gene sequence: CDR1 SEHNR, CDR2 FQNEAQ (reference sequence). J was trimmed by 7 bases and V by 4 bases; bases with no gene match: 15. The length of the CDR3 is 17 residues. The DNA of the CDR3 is TGTGCCAGCAGCTCGATCCTCAGGGGGTTGGTCGGTGAAAAACTGTTTTTT. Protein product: CASSSILRGLVGEKLFF.

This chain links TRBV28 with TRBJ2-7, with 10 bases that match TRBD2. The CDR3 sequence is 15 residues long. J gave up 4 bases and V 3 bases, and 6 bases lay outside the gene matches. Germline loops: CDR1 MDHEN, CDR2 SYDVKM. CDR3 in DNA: TGTGCCAGCAGTTTGAGCGGGAGGGCCTATTACGAGCAGTACTTC. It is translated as CASSLSGRAYYEQYF.

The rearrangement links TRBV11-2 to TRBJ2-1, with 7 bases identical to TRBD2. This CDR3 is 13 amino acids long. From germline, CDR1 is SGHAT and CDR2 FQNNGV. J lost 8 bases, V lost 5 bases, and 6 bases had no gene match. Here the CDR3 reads CASSVDRGDEQFF. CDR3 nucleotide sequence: TGTGCCAGCAGCGTCGACCGGGGGGATGAGCAGTTCTTC. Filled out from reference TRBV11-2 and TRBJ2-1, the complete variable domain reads EAGVAQSPRYKIIEKRQSVAFWCNPISGHATLYWYQQILGQGPKLLIQFQNNGVVDDSQLPKDRFSAERLKGVDSTLKIQPAKLEDSAVYLCASSVDRGDEQFFGPGTRLTVL.

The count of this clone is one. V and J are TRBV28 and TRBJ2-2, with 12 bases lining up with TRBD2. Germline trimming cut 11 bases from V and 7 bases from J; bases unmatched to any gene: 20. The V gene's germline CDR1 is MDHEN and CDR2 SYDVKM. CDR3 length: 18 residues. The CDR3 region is CAASTPAPASGRVGELFF. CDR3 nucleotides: TGTGCCGCCTCAACCCCAGCACCGGCTAGCGGGAGGGTCGGGGAGCTGTTTTTT.

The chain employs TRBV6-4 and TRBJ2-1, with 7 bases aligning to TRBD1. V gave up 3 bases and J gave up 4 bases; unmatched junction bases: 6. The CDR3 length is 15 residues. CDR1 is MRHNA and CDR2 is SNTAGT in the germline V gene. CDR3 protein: CASSEDRVEYNEQFF. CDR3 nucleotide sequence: TGTGCCAGCAGTGAAGACAGGGTGGAGTACAATGAGCAGTTCTTC.

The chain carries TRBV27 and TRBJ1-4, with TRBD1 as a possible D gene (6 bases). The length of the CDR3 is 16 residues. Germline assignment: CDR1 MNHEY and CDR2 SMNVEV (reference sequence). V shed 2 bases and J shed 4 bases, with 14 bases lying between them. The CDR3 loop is CASSLMGASGNEKLFF. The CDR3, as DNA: TGTGCCAGCAGTTTAATGGGGGCGAGCGGTAATGAAAAACTGTTTTTT. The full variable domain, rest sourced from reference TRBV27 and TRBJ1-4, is EAQVTQNPRYLITVTGKKLTVTCSQNMNHEYMSWYRQDPGLGLRQIYYSMNVEVTDKGDVPEGYKVSRKEKRNFPLILESPSPNQTSLYFCASSLMGASGNEKLFFGSGTQLSVL.

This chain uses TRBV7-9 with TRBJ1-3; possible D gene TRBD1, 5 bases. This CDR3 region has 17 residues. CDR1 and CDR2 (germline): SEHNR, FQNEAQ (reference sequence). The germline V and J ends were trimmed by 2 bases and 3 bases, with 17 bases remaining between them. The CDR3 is CASSLYGGGEYGNTIYF. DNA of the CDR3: TGTGCCAGCAGCTTATATGGGGGAGGTGAATATGGAAACACCATATATTTT.

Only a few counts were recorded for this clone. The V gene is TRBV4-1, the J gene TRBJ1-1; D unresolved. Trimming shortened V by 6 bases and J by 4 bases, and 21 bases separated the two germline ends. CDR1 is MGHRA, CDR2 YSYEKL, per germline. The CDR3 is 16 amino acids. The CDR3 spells CASRTPTGGRFTEAFF. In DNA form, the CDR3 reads TGCGCCAGCAGGACCCCGACGGGAGGGAGATTCACTGAAGCTTTCTTT.

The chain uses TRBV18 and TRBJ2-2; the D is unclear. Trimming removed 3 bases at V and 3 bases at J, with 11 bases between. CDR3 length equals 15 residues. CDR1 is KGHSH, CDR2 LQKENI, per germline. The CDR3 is CASSPQDLHTGELFF. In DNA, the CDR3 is TGTGCCAGCTCACCCCAGGATCTTCACACCGGGGAGCTGTTTTTT.